This T cell receptor beta chain was identified in a study of blood T cell repertoires in COVID-19. Researchers sorted participants into cohorts using their self-reported clinical history. Those designated as exposed participants met a COVID-19 case within 2 weeks before study entry. The CDR3 consists of 15 residues. CDR1 is SGHRS, CDR2 YFSETQ, per germline. The V gene lost 0 bases and the J gene lost 2 bases, with 9 bases spanning the gap. As to this clone: Other DNA sequences in the same sample also yield this CDR3.

Per the original methods: Nucleated cell number was recorded as an estimate derived from reference gene primer amplification. This table comes from immunoSEQ multiplex PCR, and its TCRdb copy is limited to in-frame clones, with some not included. Clone size and V and J calls were adopted from that table, with D and trimming inferred from the DNA. The sample holds about 260,000 clones, approximately 90% seen once. The rearrangement uses TRBV5-1 and TRBJ1-5; unclear D gene. The sequence was obtained from a man between 50 and 59 years old who had been exposed to COVID-19. Specimen: PBMCs or T cells enriched from blood (not recorded which). The DNA for the CDR3 is TGCGCCAGCAGCTTGGAGCCGGGTGGCAATCAGCCCCAGCATTTT. It specifies CASSLEPGGNQPQHF. Combining the CDR3 with reference TRBV5-1 and TRBJ1-5 gives the whole variable domain KAGVTQTPRYLIKTRGQQVTLSCSPISGHRSVSWYQQTPGQGLQFLFEYFSETQRNKGNFPGRFSGRQFSNSRSEMNVSTLELGDSALYLCASSLEPGGNQPQHFGDGTRLSIL.